The clone carrying this TCR beta chain was observed many times. The antigen is unknown. The data originate from a study of CD8+CD57+ T cells in acquired aplastic anemia. Study-wide results and caveats: No significant difference in CD8+ Simpson's diversity was found between patients and controls.

Germline V lookup: CDR1 SGHVS, CDR2 FNYEAQ. This CDR3 is built from 15 residues. V was trimmed by 5 bases and J by 7 bases, leaving 17 bases between them. Profiling of TCR beta VDJ combinations and CDR3 sequences used genomic DNA as template. From the reads, TCRdb called clonotypes with MiXCR, one entry per CDR3 protein. The table shows 150,000 or so distinct CDR3 sequences, with 40% to 65% occurring only once. Flow cytometry had shown expanded CD8+CD57+ cells in the patients chosen for sequencing. The cohort consisted entirely of patients having severe acquired aplastic anemia. This sequence originates from a human donor with aplastic anemia. V is TRBV7-6 and J is TRBJ2-2; a possible D gene is TRBD2 (5 bases). The specimen was sorted CD4+, CD8+, or CD8+CD57+ T cells (not recorded which) from PBMCs. CDR3 in amino acids: CASSGSTPRSGELFF. The CDR3 DNA reads as TGTGCCAGCAGCGGGAGCACCCCGCGGAGCGGGGAGCTGTTTTTT.